These 2 T cell receptor beta chains were all obtained from the same sample, sequenced in a study of blood T cells in healthy people across ages. Using a J-beta primer mix together with a sample-barcoded 5' primer, a second PCR was run for roughly 7 to 11 cycles. Each CDR3 protein is one row after TCRdb ran MiXCR on the 5' RACE reads. The sample carries 1.5 million to 2 million distinct CDR3 sequences, approximately 39% recorded once. The sequencing input was blood. The receptors come from a human donor in good health.

This clonotype was counted a few times. The rearrangement joins TRBV7-2 to TRBJ2-3; 13 bases are a match to TRBD2. Per germline, CDR1 SGHTA and CDR2 FQGNSA. This CDR3 is built from 16 residues. Trimming took 4 bases from V and 10 from J; bases not matched to a gene: 11. The CDR3 protein is CASSSGLAGVFYPQYF. The CDR3 DNA is TGTGCCAGCAGCTCAGGACTAGCGGGGGTTTTCTATCCGCAGTATTTT.

This chain links TRBV4-1 with TRBJ2-5, with no clear D. The CDR3 loop spans 16 amino acids. The V gene's germline CDR1 is MGHRA and CDR2 YSYEKL. Trimming pared 2 bases from V and 0 bases from J, leaving 13 bases between. DNA for the CDR3: TGCGCCAGCAGCCAACGAGGAGTCGACTACCAAGAGACCCAGTACTTC. The encoded protein is CASSQRGVDYQETQYF.